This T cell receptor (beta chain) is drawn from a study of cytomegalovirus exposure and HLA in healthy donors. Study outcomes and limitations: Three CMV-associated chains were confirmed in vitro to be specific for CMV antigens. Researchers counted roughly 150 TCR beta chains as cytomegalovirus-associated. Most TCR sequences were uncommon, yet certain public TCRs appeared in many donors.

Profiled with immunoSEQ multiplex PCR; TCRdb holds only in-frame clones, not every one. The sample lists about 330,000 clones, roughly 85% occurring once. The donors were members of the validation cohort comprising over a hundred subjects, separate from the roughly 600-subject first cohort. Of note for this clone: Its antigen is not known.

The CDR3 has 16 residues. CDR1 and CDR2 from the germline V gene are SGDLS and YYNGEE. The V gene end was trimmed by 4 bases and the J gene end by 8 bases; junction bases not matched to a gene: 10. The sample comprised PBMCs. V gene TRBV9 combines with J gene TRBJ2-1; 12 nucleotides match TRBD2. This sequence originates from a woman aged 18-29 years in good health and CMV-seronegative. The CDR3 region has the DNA TGTGCCAGCAGCCAATCTAGCGGGAGGGGGTCCGATGAGCAGTTCTTC. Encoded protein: CASSQSSGRGSDEQFF.